This TCR beta chain was recorded in a study of T cell changes during pregnancy in multiple sclerosis. Assay: immunoSEQ multiplex PCR; the TCRdb copy retains only in-frame clones and omits some. The table has 50,000 or so clones, 94% seen once. Germline V lookup: CDR1 KGHSH, CDR2 LQKENI. The CDR3 loop spans 17 amino acids. With 4 bases clipped from V and 0 bases from J, the junction kept 9 bases outside the gene matches. The TCR originated in a female donor with multiple sclerosis, enrolled in a pregnancy study. The material was CD4+ T cells from peripheral blood mononuclear cells, obtained in the third trimester of pregnancy. The V gene is TRBV18, the J gene TRBJ1-5; 7 nucleotides align to TRBD1. The CDR3 sequence: CASSQFDRAYSNQPQHF. CDR3 nucleotides: TGTGCCAGCTCACAATTCGACAGGGCTTATAGCAATCAGCCCCAGCATTTT.